This T cell receptor (beta chain) was found in a study of blood T cell repertoires in COVID-19. Study-wide background: Specimens from acute and convalescent COVID-19 originated in the United States, Italy and Spain. T cells, B-cell-depleted T cells, or PBMCs provided the cDNA or gDNA that served as material.

Participant-given clinical history determined each cohort assignment. The V end lost 5 bases, the J end lost 4 bases, and 11 bases lay between the germline ends. The CDR3 is made up of 13 amino acids. Germline values: CDR1 MNHEY, CDR2 SMNVEV (reference sequence). Profiling relied on immunoSEQ multiplex PCR, and the TCRdb table lists in-frame clones only, not all of them. The table lists fewer than 450,000 clones, about 92% of them singletons, with about 0.6% in the top ten. The rearrangement joins TRBV27 to TRBJ1-1; D remains ambiguous. Sequencing was carried out using PBMCs or T cells enriched from blood (not recorded which). The receptor comes from a man between 18 and 35 years old who had recovered from COVID-19. CDR3 in DNA: TGTGCCAGCAGTCTCGCCGCGGGCACTGAAGCTTTCTTT. Encoded protein: CASSLAAGTEAFF.